This T cell receptor (beta chain) emerged from a study of OX40 agonist ivuxolimab in advanced cancers. Clones were read by immunoSEQ multiplex PCR, and TCRdb kept only the in-frame ones, dropping some. Of 65,000 to 100,000 clones detected, about 86% appear once; the ten largest clones hold approximately 7%. The V and J ends lost 1 base and 0 bases, in that order; junction bases with no gene match: 11. CDR3 length equals 19 residues. Germline V gene sequence: CDR1 SGHAT, CDR2 FQDESV (reference sequence). General study findings and limits: Within 6 weeks, CD4+ and CD8+ blood T cells expanded clonally at 0.1 to 3.0 mg/kg.

With regard to this clone: The antigen is unknown.

The source material was CD4+ or CD8+ T cells sorted from blood, sampled in a trial of the OX40 agonist ivuxolimab. The rearrangement uses TRBV11-1 and TRBJ2-7; 11 bases align to TRBD2. The origin of this receptor is an adult with an advanced solid tumor such as melanoma, head and neck, liver or kidney cancer. DNA of the CDR3: TGTGCCAGCAGCTTAGGAGGACTAGCGGGCGCCGCTTCCTCCTACGAGCAGTACTTC. As protein: CASSLGGLAGAASSYEQYF.